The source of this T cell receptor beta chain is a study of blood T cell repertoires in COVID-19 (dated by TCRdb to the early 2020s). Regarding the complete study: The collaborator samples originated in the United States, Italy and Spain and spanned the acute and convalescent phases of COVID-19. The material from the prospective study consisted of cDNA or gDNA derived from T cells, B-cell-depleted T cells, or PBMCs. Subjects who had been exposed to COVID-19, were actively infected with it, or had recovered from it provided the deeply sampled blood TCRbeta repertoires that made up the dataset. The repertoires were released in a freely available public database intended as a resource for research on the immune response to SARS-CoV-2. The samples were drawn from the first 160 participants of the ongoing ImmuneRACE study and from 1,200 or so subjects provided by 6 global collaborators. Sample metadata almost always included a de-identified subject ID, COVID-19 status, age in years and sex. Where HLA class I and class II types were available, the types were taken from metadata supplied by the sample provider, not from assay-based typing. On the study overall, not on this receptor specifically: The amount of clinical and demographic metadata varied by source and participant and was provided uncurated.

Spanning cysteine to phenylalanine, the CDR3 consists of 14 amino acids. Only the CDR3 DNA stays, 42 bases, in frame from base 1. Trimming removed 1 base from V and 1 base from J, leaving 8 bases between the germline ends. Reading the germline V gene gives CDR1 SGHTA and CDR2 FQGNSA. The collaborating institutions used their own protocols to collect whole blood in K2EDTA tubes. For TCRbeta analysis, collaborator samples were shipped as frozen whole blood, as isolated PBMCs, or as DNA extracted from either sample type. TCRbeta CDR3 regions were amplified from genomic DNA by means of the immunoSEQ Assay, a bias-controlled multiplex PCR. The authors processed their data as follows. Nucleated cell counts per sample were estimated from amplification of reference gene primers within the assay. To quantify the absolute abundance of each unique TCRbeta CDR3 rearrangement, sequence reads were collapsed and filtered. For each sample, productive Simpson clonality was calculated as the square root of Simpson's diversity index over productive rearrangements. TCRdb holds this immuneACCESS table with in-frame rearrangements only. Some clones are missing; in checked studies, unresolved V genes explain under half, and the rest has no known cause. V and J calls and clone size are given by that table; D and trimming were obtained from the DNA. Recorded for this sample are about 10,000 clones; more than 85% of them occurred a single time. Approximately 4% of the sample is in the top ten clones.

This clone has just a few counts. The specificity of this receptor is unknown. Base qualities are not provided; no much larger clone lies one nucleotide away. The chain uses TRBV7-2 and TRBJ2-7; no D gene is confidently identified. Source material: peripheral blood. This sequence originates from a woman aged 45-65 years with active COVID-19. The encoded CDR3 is CASSLEALSYEQYF. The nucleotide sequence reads TGTGCCAGCAGCTTAGAAGCTCTTTCCTACGAGCAGTACTTC.